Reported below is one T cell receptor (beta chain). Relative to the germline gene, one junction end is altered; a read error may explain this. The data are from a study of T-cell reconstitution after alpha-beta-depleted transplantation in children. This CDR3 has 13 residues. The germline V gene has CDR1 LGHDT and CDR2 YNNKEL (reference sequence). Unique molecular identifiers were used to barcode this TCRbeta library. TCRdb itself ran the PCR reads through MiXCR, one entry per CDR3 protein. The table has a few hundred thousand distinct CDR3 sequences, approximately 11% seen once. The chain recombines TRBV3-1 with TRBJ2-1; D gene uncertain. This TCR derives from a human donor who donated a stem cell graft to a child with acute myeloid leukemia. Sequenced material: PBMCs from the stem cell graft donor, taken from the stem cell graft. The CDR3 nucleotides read TGTGCCTGCAGCCCCGCGGTACCCGATGAGCAGTTCTTC. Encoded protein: CACSPAVPDEQFF.